This paragraph reports one T cell receptor beta chain. Participant-reported clinical history was the basis for cohort assignment. The data originate from a study of blood T cell repertoires in COVID-19. Under the authors' procedure: Reference gene primer amplification gave nucleated cell count estimates. Only in-frame clones appear in the TCRdb table, and some are missing; sequencing was by immunoSEQ multiplex PCR. From that table come the V and J calls and clone size; the DNA was used to work out D and trimming. The sample yields approximately 250,000 clones, around 88% seen once. V shed 3 bases and J shed 10 bases, with 10 bases lying between them. The length of the CDR3 is 12 residues. Germline V gives CDR1 GTSNPN, CDR2 SVGIG (reference sequence).

The sample consisted of PBMCs or T cells enriched from blood (not recorded which). This chain connects TRBV30 to TRBJ1-6, with D perhaps matching TRBD1 (6 bases). The source of this sequence is a woman aged 40 to 50 with acute COVID-19. The CDR3 is CAWRYRDSPLHF. The CDR3, as DNA: TGTGCCTGGAGATACAGGGACTCACCCCTCCACTTT.